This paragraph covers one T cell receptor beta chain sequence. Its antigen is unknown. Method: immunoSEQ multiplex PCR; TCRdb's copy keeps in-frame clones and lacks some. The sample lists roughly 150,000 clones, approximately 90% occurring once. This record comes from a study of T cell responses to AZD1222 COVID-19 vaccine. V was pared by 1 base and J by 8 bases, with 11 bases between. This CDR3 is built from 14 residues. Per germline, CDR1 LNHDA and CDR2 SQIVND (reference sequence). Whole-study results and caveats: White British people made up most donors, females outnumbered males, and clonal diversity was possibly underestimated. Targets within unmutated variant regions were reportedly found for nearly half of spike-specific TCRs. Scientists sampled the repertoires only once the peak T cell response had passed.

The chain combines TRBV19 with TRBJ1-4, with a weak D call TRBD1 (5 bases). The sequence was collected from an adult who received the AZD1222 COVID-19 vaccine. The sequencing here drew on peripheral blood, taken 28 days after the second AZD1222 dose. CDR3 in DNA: TGTGCCAGTAGTATAGGGGGGACCCACGAAAAACTGTTTTTT. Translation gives CASSIGGTHEKLFF. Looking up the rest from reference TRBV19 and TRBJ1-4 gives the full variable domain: DGGITQSPKYLFRKEGQNVTLSCEQNLNHDAMYWYRQDPGQGLRLIYYSQIVNDFQKGDIAEGYSVSREKKESFPLTVTSAQKNPTAFYLCASSIGGTHEKLFFGSGTQLSVL.